These T cell receptor beta chains were read from a single sample in a study of OX40 agonist ivuxolimab in advanced cancers. The table came from immunoSEQ multiplex PCR; TCRdb's copy has only in-frame clones and leaves some out. Among about 50,000 clones, over 90% were seen once, and the ten largest hold 18%. The sequenced sample was CD4+ or CD8+ T cells sorted from blood, obtained in a trial of the OX40 agonist ivuxolimab. The receptors here all came from an adult with an advanced solid tumor such as melanoma, head and neck, liver or kidney cancer. Both conserved end residues are part of each CDR3. The D gene is left open where the match is weak. Clone size is not always given. Where it is, it says once, few, many or a class for expanded clones.

D	V	size	J	DNA	CDR3
TRBD2	TRBV18	.	TRBJ2-7	TGTGCCAGCTCCCGCCGGGGGGTTCCCTACGAGCAGTACTTC	CASSRRGVPYEQYF
.	TRBV27	.	TRBJ2-7	TGTGCCAGCAGTTTATTGGCCCGAGGTCGCTACGAGCAGTACTTC	CASSLLARGRYEQYF
.	TRBV19	.	TRBJ1-1	TGTGCCAGTAGATCTCGATCACCGAACACTGAAGCTTTCTTT	CASRSRSPNTEAFF
.	TRBV19	.	TRBJ2-1	TGTGCCAGTAGTATGTACGGAGGATACAATGAGCAGTTCTTC	CASSMYGGYNEQFF
.	TRBV6-5	.	TRBJ1-2	TGTGCCAGCAGTTGGAGTTTCAACTATGGCTACACCTTC	CASSWSFNYGYTF
TRBD1	TRBV27	once	TRBJ1-5	TGTGCCAGCAGTTTAATGGTGGGACAGGGTCATCAGCCCCAGCATTTT	CASSLMVGQGHQPQHF
TRBD1	TRBV7-2	.	TRBJ2-7	TGTGCCAGCAGCTTAGTTGGCAGGGGGCTAGACGAGCAGTACTTC	CASSLVGRGLDEQYF
.	TRBV7-6	.	TRBJ2-1	TGTGCCAGCAGCCTAGAGGTGGGGCGGGGACGAGGTGAGCAGTTCTTC	CASSLEVGRGRGEQFF
TRBD2	TRBV27	.	TRBJ2-1	TGTGCCAGCAGTCAGCGGGACTCCTACAATGAGCAGTTCTTC	CASSQRDSYNEQFF
TRBD2	TRBV13	.	TRBJ2-7	TGTGCCAGCAGCCCTCAGCGGGAGGGGAAGAACTTC	CASSPQREGKNF
TRBD2	TRBV6-5	.	TRBJ2-7	TGTGCCAGCAGGCCTTGGGAGGGGGAGCAGTACTTC	CASRPWEGEQYF
.	TRBV9	.	TRBJ2-1	TGTGCCAGCAGCTCCGGCTATGAGCAGTTCTTC	CASSSGYEQFF
TRBD1	TRBV29-1	.	TRBJ2-7	TGCAGCGTCTTGTGGGACAGACACTACGAGCAGTACTTC	CSVLWDRHYEQYF
.	TRBV9	.	TRBJ1-6	TGTGCCAGCAGCCCAGGGGCCAATTCACCCCTCCACTTT	CASSPGANSPLHF
TRBD1	TRBV4-1	.	TRBJ2-7	TGCGCCAGCAGTAAACAGGGGGGTCCCTACGAGCAGTACTTC	CASSKQGGPYEQYF
TRBD2	TRBV27	.	TRBJ2-1	TGTGCCAGCAGTTTTGAGGCGGGCGGGGGGTTCAATGAGCAGTTCTTC	CASSFEAGGGFNEQFF
.	TRBV7-6	.	TRBJ1-3	TGTGCCAGCAGCTCCCCTCAGGGTTCTGGAAACACCATATATTTT	CASSSPQGSGNTIYF
TRBD1	TRBV27	.	TRBJ2-5	TGTGCCAGCAGTACCGCAGGAGACAGGGAAGAGACCCAGTACTTC	CASSTAGDREETQYF
.	TRBV27	.	TRBJ2-1	TGTGCCGCTTCAACGGGCCCTATTCACTACAATGAGCAGTTCTTC	CAASTGPIHYNEQFF
TRBD2	TRBV5-4	.	TRBJ2-7	TGTGCCAGCAGCTTGGGTCCAGCGGGAAACCTCGAGCAGTACTTC	CASSLGPAGNLEQYF
TRBD2	TRBV5-4	once	TRBJ2-7	TGTGCCAGCAGCTTACGATGGACTAGCGGGAGACAGTCCTACGAGCAGTACTTC	CASSLRWTSGRQSYEQYF
.	TRBV9	.	TRBJ2-5	TGTGCCAGCAGCCCTCAGTTTTCCGGAGTACTGGAGACCCAGTACTTC	CASSPQFSGVLETQYF
.	TRBV13	.	TRBJ1-2	TGTGCCAGCAGCTTAGGCTGGGGAGCAGAAGGCTACACCTTC	CASSLGWGAEGYTF
.	TRBV7-9	.	TRBJ2-3	TGTGCCAGCAGCCCAGCAAATGGGGGTAGGCAAGATACGCAGTATTTT	CASSPANGGRQDTQYF
.	TRBV11-2	medium-sized	TRBJ2-7	TGTGCCAGCAGCCTTAGCCCGTACGAGCAGTACTTC	CASSLSPYEQYF
.	TRBV11-2	.	TRBJ2-7	TGTGCCAGCAGCTCCGGGACACTTCCGTCCTACGAGCAGTACTTC	CASSSGTLPSYEQYF
.	TRBV9	.	TRBJ1-4	TGTGCCAGCAGCACTCTAGGAGGGGTCGGTGAAAAACTGTTTTTT	CASSTLGGVGEKLFF